Listed below are T cell receptor beta chains from one sample, sequenced in a study of control samples from healthy donors and cancer patients. Profiled with immunoSEQ multiplex PCR; TCRdb holds only in-frame clones, not every one. The top ten clones hold under 15% of a sample with under 130,000 clones, around 82% of them seen once. Material for sequencing was blood. The source of these receptors is a woman in her 50s in good health. The CDR3 runs from the conserved cysteine through the conserved F or W. The D gene is left open where the match is weak. Part of the rows lack a size; the others show once, few, many or a class for expanded clones.

V	size	D	J	DNA	CDR3
TRBV11-2	NA	TRBD2	TRBJ2-3	TGTGCCAGCAGCTTAGCCTCCGGGACTAGCGGAGTCACAGATACGCAGTATTTT	CASSLASGTSGVTDTQYF
TRBV28	once	TRBD2	TRBJ2-5	TGTGCCAGCAGTTTAAGTGCTTCGGAGGGGAGGGGACCGACCCAAGAGACCCAGTACTTC	CASSLSASEGRGPTQETQYF
TRBV5-4	NA	NA	TRBJ1-5	TGTGCCAGCAGCTTGTGGGACACCCTTGCCTATCAGCCCCAGCATTTT	CASSLWDTLAYQPQHF
TRBV7-2	NA	NA	TRBJ2-4	TGTGTCAGCAGCCCTACCAGACAGCACATTCTGTACTTC	CVSSPTRQHILYF
TRBV2	NA	NA	TRBJ1-1	TGTGCCAGCAAGACGGGAGTTCAGAACACTGAAGCTTTCTTT	CASKTGVQNTEAFF
TRBV5-5	once	NA	TRBJ2-2	TGTGCCAGCAGCTTGGCCGGGGGCACCGGGGAGCTGTTTTTT	CASSLAGGTGELFF
TRBV18	NA	NA	TRBJ2-3	TGTGCCAGCTCACCACCGAGGGGGGGCCGGGTAGGAGATACGCAGTATTTT	CASSPPRGGRVGDTQYF
TRBV7-7	NA	TRBD1	TRBJ2-7	TGTGCTAGCAGCCTCGGACAGGGGGCGGCCTACGAGCAGTACTTC	CASSLGQGAAYEQYF
TRBV28	NA	NA	TRBJ1-5	TGTGCCAGCAGTTTTGCCGGGACACCTAATCAGCCCCAGCATTTT	CASSFAGTPNQPQHF
TRBV19	NA	NA	TRBJ2-2	TGTGCCAGTAGTATCTCAACCGGGGAGCTGTTTTTT	CASSISTGELFF
TRBV25-1	NA	NA	TRBJ1-1	TGTGCCAGCAGTCGTCAGGATGATGAAGCTTTCTTT	CASSRQDDEAFF
TRBV28	NA	NA	TRBJ2-5	TGTGCCAGCAGTTGGACTAATCCATCGGAGACCCAGTACTTC	CASSWTNPSETQYF
TRBV24-1	NA	NA	TRBJ2-3	TGTGCCACCAGGGGAGCGAGTACAGATACGCAGTATTTT	CATRGASTDTQYF
TRBV7-3	NA	NA	TRBJ2-2	TGTGCCAGCAGCAGCGAAGCCGGGGGCCGGGGGGAGCTGTTTTTT	CASSSEAGGRGELFF
TRBV29-1	NA	NA	TRBJ2-5	TGCACCCCCAAACGGCGGGCAGAGACCCAGTACTTC	CTPKRRAETQYF
TRBV3-1/TRBV3-2	few	TRBD1	TRBJ1-6	TGTGCCAGCAGCCCAAACAGGGGAGGCTCACCCCTCCACTTT	CASSPNRGGSPLHF
TRBV29-1	NA	NA	TRBJ2-2	TGCAGCGTTGTGGTTTCGGGAAACGGGGAGCTGTTTTTT	CSVVVSGNGELFF
TRBV6-1	NA	NA	TRBJ2-3	TGTGCCAGCAGTGAATCCAAGGGACCCACAGATACGCAGTATTTT	CASSESKGPTDTQYF
TRBV30	NA	TRBD2	TRBJ2-3	TGTGCCTTTCGACTAGCGGGAGCGGTATCAGATACGCAGTATTTT	CAFRLAGAVSDTQYF
TRBV6-5	NA	NA	TRBJ1-1	TGTGCCAGCCACAGCAGGGGGAACACTGAAGCTTTCTTT	CASHSRGNTEAFF
TRBV19	NA	NA	TRBJ1-1	TGTGCCAGTAGTATAGTCAGGAACACTGAAGCTTTCTTT	CASSIVRNTEAFF
TRBV7-2	once	TRBD1	TRBJ2-5	TGTGCCAGCAGCAGACAGGGAGCAGAGACCCAGTACTTC	CASSRQGAETQYF
TRBV4-1	NA	NA	TRBJ1-5	TGCGCCAGCAGCCAAGAGAGTGGAAGCAATCAGCCCCAGCATTTT	CASSQESGSNQPQHF
TRBV9	few	TRBD1	TRBJ1-1	TGTGCCAGCAGCCCCCAGGGGGGGAGAGGTGAAGCTTTCTTT	CASSPQGGRGEAFF
TRBV15	NA	NA	TRBJ1-4	TGTGCCACCAGCAGTATTAGGGGCAGTAATGAAAAACTGTTTTTT	CATSSIRGSNEKLFF
TRBV28	NA	NA	TRBJ2-7	TGTGCCAGCAGTCGTCTAGGTTACGAGCAGTACTTC	CASSRLGYEQYF